Below, 18 T cell receptor beta chains from the same sample are listed, as sequenced in a study of blood T cell repertoires in COVID-19. TCRdb's table, derived via immunoSEQ multiplex PCR, lists solely in-frame clones and lacks some. Of 150,000 to 200,000 clones in the sample, approximately 88% were seen once. The material sequenced was PBMCs or T cells enriched from blood (not recorded which). Every receptor here comes from a man between 65 and 80 years old who had been exposed to COVID-19.

In regard to this clone: A read error may produce the germline difference seen at one junction end. J is TRBJ1-4 and V is TRBV6-5; D remains unclear. The CDR3 is 14 residues long. Germline lookup yields CDR1 MNHEY and CDR2 SVGAGI. The CDR3 DNA reads as TGTGCCACCAGTATTCTTGGCCATAATGAAAAACTGTTTTTT. Its protein product is CATSILGHNEKLFF.

This clone was picked up a small number of times. This rearrangement joins TRBV30 to TRBJ2-5; 7 positions match TRBD1. The CDR3 consists of 15 residues. Germline CDR1 and CDR2: GTSNPN and SVGIG (reference sequence). Losses at the gene ends were 2 bases for V and 5 bases for J; bases not matched to a gene: 11. Here the CDR3 reads CAWSPGTGVGETQYF. The CDR3 nucleotides read TGTGCCTGGAGTCCGGGCACAGGGGTTGGCGAGACCCAGTACTTC. Using reference TRBV30 and TRBJ2-5 for the parts outside the CDR3, the full variable domain is SQTIHQWPATLVQPVGSPLSLECTVEGTSNPNLYWYRQAAGRGLQLLFYSVGIGQISSEVPQNLSASRPQDRQFILSSKKLLLSDSGFYLCAWSPGTGVGETQYFGPGTRLLVL.

The table lists this clone with a count of one. This chain connects TRBV19 to TRBJ2-1, with D possibly matching TRBD1 (8 bases). V lost 8 bases and J lost 8, with 19 bases in between. The CDR3 is 14 amino acids. The germline V gene has CDR1 LNHDA and CDR2 SQIVND (reference sequence). CDR3 in DNA: TGTGCCAGTGCTACAGGGGGGGGAGTAGATGAGCAGTTCTTC. This codes for CASATGGGVDEQFF.

This chain uses TRBV28 with TRBJ2-3; 7 bases map to TRBD2. Looked up from germline, CDR1 is MDHEN and CDR2 is SYDVKM. Germline trimming cut 11 bases from V and 0 bases from J; bases unmatched to any gene: 11. The CDR3 has 15 amino acids. The CDR3 sequence: CAGGGLGTSTDTQYF. CDR3 bases: TGTGCCGGGGGGGGATTGGGCACCAGCACAGATACGCAGTATTTT. Filled out from reference TRBV28 and TRBJ2-3, the complete variable domain reads DVKVTQSSRYLVKRTGEKVFLECVQDMDHENMFWYRQDPGLGLRLIYFSYDVKMKEKGDIPEGYSVSREKKERFSLILESASTNQTSMYLCAGGGLGTSTDTQYFGPGTRLTVL.

The chain couples TRBV12-3 or TRBV12-4 to TRBJ1-3; possibly TRBD1 for D (6 bases). V dropped 5 bases and J dropped 12 bases, with 14 bases sitting between them. The CDR3 consists of 12 residues. The CDR3 loop is CASSRTAPGIYF. DNA for the CDR3: TGTGCCAGCAGTCGGACAGCCCCGGGCATATATTTT.

This clone was seen only once. This chain uses TRBV29-1 with TRBJ1-4, with D perhaps matching TRBD1 (6 bases). From germline, CDR1 is SQVTM and CDR2 ANQGSEA. Trimming cost V 6 bases and J 8 bases, with 13 bases left between them. CDR3 length equals 12 residues. The CDR3, as DNA: TGCAGCGTGGCGAGGACAGACGAAAAACTGTTTTTT. It is translated as CSVARTDEKLFF.

The gene calls are TRBV5-5 and TRBJ2-7; 7 nucleotides agree with TRBD2. Trimming cost V 4 bases and J 3 bases; bases outside gene matches: 16. The V gene's germline CDR1 is SGHKS and CDR2 YYEKEE (reference sequence). The length of the CDR3 is 17 residues. The CDR3 DNA is TGTGCCAGCAGCATTGGTCACTTCCGGGACTACAACTACGAGCAGTACTTC. Its protein product is CASSIGHFRDYNYEQYF.

This clone was recorded a few times. The V gene is TRBV6-1, the J gene TRBJ1-2; a weak D match, TRBD1 (6 bases). Trimming left V 3 bases short and J 4 bases short, with 12 bases between. The CDR3 contains 14 residues. The germline CDR1 and CDR2 sequences are MNHNS and SASEGT. CDR3 DNA sequence: TGTGCCAGCAGTGACAGGGGTCTGGTCTATGGCTACACCTTC. Protein: CASSDRGLVYGYTF.

This sequence joins TRBV5-8 and TRBJ2-7, with TRBD1 as a possible D gene (6 bases). The CDR3 loop spans 12 amino acids. Germline assignment: CDR1 SGHTS and CDR2 YDEGEE. V lost 10 bases, J lost 5 bases, and 16 bases lay in between. CDR3 nucleotides: TGTGCCGCAGGGGTCTGGGTGAACGAGCAGTACTTC. Its translation is CAAGVWVNEQYF.

The chain couples TRBV18 to TRBJ2-1; maybe TRBD2 (6 bases). The CDR3 is made up of 17 amino acids. Germline values: CDR1 KGHSH, CDR2 LQKENI. Trimming pared 1 base from V and 4 bases from J, leaving 17 bases between. CDR3 bases: TGTGCCAGCTCACCACGCCGGGGAGGAGTCGGGTACAATGAGCAGTTCTTC. Its protein is CASSPRRGGVGYNEQFF.

The chain couples TRBV28 to TRBJ1-2; TRBD1 matches at 8 bases. Germline V CDR1 and CDR2: MDHEN, SYDVKM. The CDR3 consists of 14 residues. V lost 7 bases to trimming and J lost 4 bases; unmatched junction nucleotides: 8. The DNA for the CDR3 is TGTGCCAGCATTGGAGACAGGGGCTTCTATGGCTACACCTTC. This codes for CASIGDRGFYGYTF.

This chain joins TRBV28 and TRBJ1-1; TRBD1 might be the D (5 bases). V was shortened by 1 base and J by 7 bases, with 16 bases between the two germline ends. The CDR3 has 15 amino acids. Germline assignment: CDR1 MDHEN and CDR2 SYDVKM. This CDR3 reads CASSLYATVDGEAFF. The CDR3 nucleotides are TGTGCCAGCAGTTTATACGCGACAGTAGACGGTGAAGCTTTCTTT.

The chain couples TRBV3-1 (or the pseudogene TRBV3-2) to TRBJ1-5, with D hard to call. From germline, CDR1 is LGHDT and CDR2 YNNKEL (reference sequence). The CDR3 is 15 amino acids. V was trimmed by 2 bases and J by 1 base, leaving 9 bases between them. Here the CDR3 DNA reads TGTGCCAGCAGCCAATCTTTGGAGAGCAATCAGCCCCAGCATTTT. Translated, it gives CASSQSLESNQPQHF.

The CDR3 sequence: CASSRTGGPYGYTF. CDR3 bases: TGTGCCAGTAGCCGGACAGGAGGCCCTTATGGCTACACCTTC. The chain couples TRBV19 to TRBJ1-2, with 7 bases aligning to TRBD1. J was trimmed by 5 bases and V by 6 bases; bases with no gene match: 9. CDR1 LNHDA and CDR2 SQIVND come from the germline V gene (reference sequence). The CDR3 spans 14 residues.

J is TRBJ1-2 and V is TRBV3-1 (or the pseudogene TRBV3-2); D not resolved. Trimming shortened V by 6 bases and J by 7 bases, and 18 bases separated the two germline ends. The CDR3 loop spans 14 amino acids. The germline gives CDR1 LGHDT, CDR2 YNNKEL (reference sequence). CDR3 nucleotides: TGTGCCAGCAGTCTAGGAGTACCAAAGGCTGGCTACACCTTC. This encodes CASSLGVPKAGYTF.

This clone occurred a few times. This chain joins TRBV5-1 and TRBJ1-1; D unclear. Germline V gene sequence: CDR1 SGHRS, CDR2 YFSETQ. Between the trimmed V and J ends, which lost 0 bases and 3 bases, there was a span of 12 bases. The CDR3 is 15 amino acids. This chain's CDR3 is CASSLVVGRDTEAFF. As DNA, the CDR3 is TGCGCCAGCAGCTTGGTGGTCGGTAGAGACACTGAAGCTTTCTTT. Full variable domain (remainder filled in from reference TRBV5-1 and TRBJ1-1): KAGVTQTPRYLIKTRGQQVTLSCSPISGHRSVSWYQQTPGQGLQFLFEYFSETQRNKGNFPGRFSGRQFSNSRSEMNVSTLELGDSALYLCASSLVVGRDTEAFFGQGTRLTVV.

This chain links TRBV6-5 with TRBJ2-3; TRBD2 aligns across 7 bases. The germline V gene encodes CDR1 MNHEY and CDR2 SVGAGI. With V trimmed by 6 bases and J by 1 base, 1 base remained unmatched. The length of the CDR3 is 13 residues. CDR3 amino acids: CASRAGGTDTQYF. CDR3 coding DNA: TGTGCCAGCAGGGCGGGGGGCACAGATACGCAGTATTTT.

The chain couples TRBV11-2 to TRBJ1-1; D gene unclear. The CDR3 runs 13 residues. V was shortened by 5 bases and J by 6 bases, with 13 bases between the two germline ends. Germline loops: CDR1 SGHAT, CDR2 FQNNGV. The CDR3 is CASSRPGSSEAFF. For the CDR3, the DNA is TGTGCCAGCAGCCGGCCGGGGTCGTCTGAAGCTTTCTTT.